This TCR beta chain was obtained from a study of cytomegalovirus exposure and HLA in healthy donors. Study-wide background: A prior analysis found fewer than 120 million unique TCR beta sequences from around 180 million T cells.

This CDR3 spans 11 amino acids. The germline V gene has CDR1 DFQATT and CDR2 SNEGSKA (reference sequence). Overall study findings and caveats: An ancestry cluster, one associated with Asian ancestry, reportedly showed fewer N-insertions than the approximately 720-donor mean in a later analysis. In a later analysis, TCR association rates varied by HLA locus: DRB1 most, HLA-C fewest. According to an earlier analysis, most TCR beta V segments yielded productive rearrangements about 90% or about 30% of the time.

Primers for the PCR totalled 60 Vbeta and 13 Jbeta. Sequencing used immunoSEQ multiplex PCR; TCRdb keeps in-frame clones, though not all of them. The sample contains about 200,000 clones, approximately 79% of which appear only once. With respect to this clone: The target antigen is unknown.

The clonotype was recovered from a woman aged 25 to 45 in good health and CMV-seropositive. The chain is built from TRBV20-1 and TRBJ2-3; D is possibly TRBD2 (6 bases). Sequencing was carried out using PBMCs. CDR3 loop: CSLRRADTQYF. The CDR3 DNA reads TGCAGCCTAAGGAGGGCAGATACGCAGTATTTT.